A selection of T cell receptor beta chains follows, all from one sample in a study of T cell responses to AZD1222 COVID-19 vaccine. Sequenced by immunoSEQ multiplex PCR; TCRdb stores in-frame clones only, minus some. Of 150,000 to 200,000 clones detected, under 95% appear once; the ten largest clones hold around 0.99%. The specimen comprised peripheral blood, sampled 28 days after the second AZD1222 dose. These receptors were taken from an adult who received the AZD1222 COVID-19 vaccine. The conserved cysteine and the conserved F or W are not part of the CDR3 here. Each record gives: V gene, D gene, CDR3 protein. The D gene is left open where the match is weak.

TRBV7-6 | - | ASSLKEGNTIY
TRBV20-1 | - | SALGQWGYT
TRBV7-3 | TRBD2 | ASSPGTSYYNEQF
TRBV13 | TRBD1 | ASSLVGTDYGYT
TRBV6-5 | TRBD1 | ASSYGPTGATYEQY
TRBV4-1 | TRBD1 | ASSQGVDRTYGYT
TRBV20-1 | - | SASDITGYYNYGYT
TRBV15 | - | ATSSVGSEQY
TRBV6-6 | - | ASSQRTGLRDYGYT
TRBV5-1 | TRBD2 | ASSLGRGGAYNEQF
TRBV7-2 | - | ASSPSPGRGGEQY
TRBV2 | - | ASRGPTNEKLF
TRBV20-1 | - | SASHTGNQPQH
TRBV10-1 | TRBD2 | ASSDGGFNNEQF
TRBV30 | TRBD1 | AWSVGTGLYPGYGYT
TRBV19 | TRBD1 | ASSYRGWNTGELF
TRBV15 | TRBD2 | ATSRGPGGAGEASYISYEQY
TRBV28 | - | ASSFDRWGLSGEKLF
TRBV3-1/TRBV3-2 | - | ASSQNERDTQY
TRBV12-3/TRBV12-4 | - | ASSFLGLGYT
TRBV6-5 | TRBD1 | ASSPDRGRVDTQY
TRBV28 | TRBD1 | ASSFPGQGAIGELF
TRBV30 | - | AWSGDSNQPQH
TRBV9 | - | ASSVAGRILDAEAF
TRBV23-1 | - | ASRTVGANVLT
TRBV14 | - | ASSQGLWLAGPYNEQF
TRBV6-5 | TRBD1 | ASSTNRGGNQPQH
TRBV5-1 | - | ASSLVGGPQAF
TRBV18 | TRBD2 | ASRGGNTGELF